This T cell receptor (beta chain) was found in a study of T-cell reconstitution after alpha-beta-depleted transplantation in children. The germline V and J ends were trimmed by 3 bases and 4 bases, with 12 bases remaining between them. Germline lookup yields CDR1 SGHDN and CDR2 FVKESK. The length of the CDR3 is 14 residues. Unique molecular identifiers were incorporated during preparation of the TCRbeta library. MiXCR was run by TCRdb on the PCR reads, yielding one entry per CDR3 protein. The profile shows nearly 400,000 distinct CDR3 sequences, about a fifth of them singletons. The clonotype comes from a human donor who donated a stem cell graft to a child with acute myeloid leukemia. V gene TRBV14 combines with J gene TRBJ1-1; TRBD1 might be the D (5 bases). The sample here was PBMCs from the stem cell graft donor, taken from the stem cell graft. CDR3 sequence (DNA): TGTGCCAGCAGCCACTTAGGGGTGGGCACTGAAGCTTTCTTT. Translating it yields CASSHLGVGTEAFF.